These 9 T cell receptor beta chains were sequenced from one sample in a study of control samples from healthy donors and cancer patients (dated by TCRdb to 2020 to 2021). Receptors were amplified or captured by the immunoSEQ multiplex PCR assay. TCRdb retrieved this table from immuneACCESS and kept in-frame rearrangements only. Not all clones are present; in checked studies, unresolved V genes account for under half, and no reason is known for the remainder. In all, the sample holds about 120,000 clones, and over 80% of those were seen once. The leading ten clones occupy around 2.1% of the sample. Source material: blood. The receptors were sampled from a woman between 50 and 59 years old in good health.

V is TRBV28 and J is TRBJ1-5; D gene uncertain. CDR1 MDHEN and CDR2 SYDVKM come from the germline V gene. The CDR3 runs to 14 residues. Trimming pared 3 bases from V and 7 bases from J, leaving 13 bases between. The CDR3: CASSLSPGRQPQHF. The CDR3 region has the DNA TGTGCCAGCAGTTTGTCCCCGGGTCGACAGCCCCAGCATTTT.

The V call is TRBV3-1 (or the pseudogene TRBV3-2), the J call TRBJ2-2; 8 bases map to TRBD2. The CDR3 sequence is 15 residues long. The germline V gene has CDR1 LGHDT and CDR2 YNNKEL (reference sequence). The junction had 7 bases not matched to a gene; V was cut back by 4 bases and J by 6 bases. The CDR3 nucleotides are TGTGCCAGCAGCCGGGGGACTAGTCGGGCCGGGGAGCTGTTTTTT. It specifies CASSRGTSRAGELFF.

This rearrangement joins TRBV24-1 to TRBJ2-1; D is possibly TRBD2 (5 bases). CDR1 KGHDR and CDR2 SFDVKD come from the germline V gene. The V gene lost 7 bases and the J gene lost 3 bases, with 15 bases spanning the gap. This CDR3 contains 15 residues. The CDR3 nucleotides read TGTGCCACCAGCGCCCGAGGAGGTAACTACAATGAGCAGTTCTTC. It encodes CATSARGGNYNEQFF.

CDR3 nucleotides: TGTGCCAGCAGCCAAGGCCAGACGTCGAACACTGAAGCTTTCTTT. Translated: CASSQGQTSNTEAFF. The rearrangement joins TRBV14 to TRBJ1-1, with D uncertain. This CDR3 comprises 15 residues. V was shortened by 1 base and J by 1 base, with 10 bases between the two germline ends. Germline values: CDR1 SGHDN, CDR2 FVKESK. Supplemented by reference TRBV14 and TRBJ1-1, the full variable domain reads EAGVTQFPSHSVIEKGQTVTLRCDPISGHDNLYWYRRVMGKEIKFLLHFVKESKQDESGMPNNRFLAERTGGTYSTLKVQPAELEDSGVYFCASSQGQTSNTEAFFGQGTRLTVV.

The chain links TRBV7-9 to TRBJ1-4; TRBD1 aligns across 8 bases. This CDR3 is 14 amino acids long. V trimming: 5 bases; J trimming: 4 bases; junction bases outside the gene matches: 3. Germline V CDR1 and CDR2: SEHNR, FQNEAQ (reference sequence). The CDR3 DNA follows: TGTGCCAGCAGCCGGGGACAGGATAATGAAAAACTGTTTTTT. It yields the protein CASSRGQDNEKLFF.

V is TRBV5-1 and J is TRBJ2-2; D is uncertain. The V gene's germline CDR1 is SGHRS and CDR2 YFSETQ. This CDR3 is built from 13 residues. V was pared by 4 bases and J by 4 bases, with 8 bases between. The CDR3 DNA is TGCGCCAGCAGCCTAGATGGCACCGGGGAGCTGTTTTTT. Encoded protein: CASSLDGTGELFF.

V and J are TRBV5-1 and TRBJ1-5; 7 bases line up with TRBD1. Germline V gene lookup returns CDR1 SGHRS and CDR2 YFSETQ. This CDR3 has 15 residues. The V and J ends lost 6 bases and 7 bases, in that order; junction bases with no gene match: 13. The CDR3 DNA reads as TGCGCCAGCACCGACCTGACAGGGTGGGGCCAGCCCCAGCATTTT. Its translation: CASTDLTGWGQPQHF.

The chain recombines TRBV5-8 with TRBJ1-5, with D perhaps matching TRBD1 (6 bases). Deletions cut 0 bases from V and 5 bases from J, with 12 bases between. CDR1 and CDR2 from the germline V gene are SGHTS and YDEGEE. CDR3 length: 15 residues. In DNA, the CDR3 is TGTGCCAGCAGCTTGGGTGGTGGGGGGCATCAGCCCCAGCATTTT. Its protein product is CASSLGGGGHQPQHF.

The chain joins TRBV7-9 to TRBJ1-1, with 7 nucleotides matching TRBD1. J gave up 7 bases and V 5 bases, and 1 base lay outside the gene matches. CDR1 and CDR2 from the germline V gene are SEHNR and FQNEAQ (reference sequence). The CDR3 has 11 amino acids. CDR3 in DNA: TGTGCCAGCAGCCGGGACAGTGAAGCTTTCTTT. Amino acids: CASSRDSEAFF.